The clone carrying this TCR beta chain was counted a few times. Its antigen is undetermined. The data were obtained in a study of regulatory T cells in long-lasting Graves disease. Points from the study as a whole: Favoring TRBV28, TRBJ1-2 and TRBJ2-5 was a feature seen in persistent disease.

As to time point: persistent/refractory GD, antithyroid drugs over 5 years with positive TRAb. From PBMCs, RNA was extracted and then used to make the TCR library. Patients with Graves' disease were diagnosed by American Thyroid Association guidelines. Building of the TCR beta libraries involved iRepertoire HTBI primers and Arm-PCR of CDR3 regions. TCRdb recomputed calls from the multiplex PCR reads with MiXCR, one row per CDR3 protein. The sample contains fewer than 400,000 distinct CDR3 sequences, around 21% of which appear only once. This CDR3 has 14 residues. Trimming removed 0 bases from V and 2 bases from J, with 2 bases in between. Per germline, CDR1 KGHSH and CDR2 LQKENI.

The receptor was derived from a female donor with Graves disease. This chain joins TRBV18 and TRBJ2-6; D gene uncertain. Specimen: peripheral blood mononuclear cells (PBMCs), collected when the disease was refractory, from a patient treated with antithyroid drugs. Here the CDR3 reads CASSPPTGANVLTF. As DNA, the CDR3 is TGTGCCAGCTCACCACCGACTGGGGCCAACGTCCTGACTTTC. Full variable domain (remainder filled in from reference TRBV18 and TRBJ2-6): NAGVMQNPRHLVRRRGQEARLRCSPMKGHSHVYWYRQLPEEGLKFMVYLQKENIIDESGMPKERFSAEFPKEGPSILRIQQVVRGDSAAYFCASSPPTGANVLTFGAGSRLTVL.